This T cell receptor (beta chain) appears in the sequencing data of a study of long-term antiretroviral therapy in people with HIV. Study-level results: In HIV, the repertoires covered a tighter span of CDR3 lengths than in controls.

immunoSEQ v3.0 was run at survey level. The repertoire was sequenced with immunoSEQ multiplex PCR; TCRdb's copy has only in-frame clones and lacks some. The sample consists of under 20,000 clones, 75% to 95% of them appearing once. Comment on this clone: Its antigen is undetermined.

Per germline, CDR1 MDHEN and CDR2 SYDVKM. V was pared by 1 base and J by 4 bases, with 5 bases of the junction left unmatched. This CDR3 spans 15 amino acids. Amounts of roughly 1-11 million cryopreserved PBMC were held in the samples before DNA extraction. This clonotype was sampled from a man in his 60s with HIV. V gene TRBV28 combines with J gene TRBJ2-7; TRBD1 matches 9 bases. The sample here was unsorted PBMCs, taken 0.3 years after starting antiretroviral therapy. CDR3 coding DNA: TGTGCCAGCAGTTTATACCGGGACAGGGCATACGAGCAGTACTTC. It encodes CASSLYRDRAYEQYF.